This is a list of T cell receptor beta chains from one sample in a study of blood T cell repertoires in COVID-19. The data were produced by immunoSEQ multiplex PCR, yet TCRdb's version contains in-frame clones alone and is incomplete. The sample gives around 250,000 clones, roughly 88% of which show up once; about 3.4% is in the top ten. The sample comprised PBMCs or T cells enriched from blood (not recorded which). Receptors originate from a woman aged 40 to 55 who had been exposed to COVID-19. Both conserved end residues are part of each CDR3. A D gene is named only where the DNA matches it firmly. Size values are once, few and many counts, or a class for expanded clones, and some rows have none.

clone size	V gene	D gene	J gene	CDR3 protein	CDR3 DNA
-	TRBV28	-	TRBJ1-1	CASSLGGGPEAFF	TGTGCCAGCAGTTTGGGAGGAGGGCCCGAAGCTTTCTTT
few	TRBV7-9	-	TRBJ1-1	CASSQTAGGGNTEAFF	TGTGCCAGCAGCCAGACCGCCGGCGGAGGAAACACTGAAGCTTTCTTT
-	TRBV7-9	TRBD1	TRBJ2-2	CASSAGQGSGELFF	TGTGCCAGCAGCGCGGGACAGGGGTCCGGGGAGCTGTTTTTT
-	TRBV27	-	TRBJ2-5	CASSSLLDSQRVQETQYF	TGTGCCAGCAGTTCGCTTCTGGACAGTCAAAGGGTCCAAGAGACCCAGTACTTC
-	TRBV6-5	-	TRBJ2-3	CASSTPGGDTQYF	TGTGCCAGCAGTACCCCAGGAGGGGATACGCAGTATTTT
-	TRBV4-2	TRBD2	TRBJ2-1	CASSQESGTRQFF	TGTGCCAGCAGCCAGGAATCCGGGACTAGGCAGTTCTTC
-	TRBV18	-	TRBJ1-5	CASSVSADQPQHF	TGTGCCAGCTCAGTGTCCGCAGATCAGCCCCAGCATTTT
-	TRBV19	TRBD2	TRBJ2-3	CASSSSSGASTDTQYF	TGTGCCAGTAGTTCGTCAAGCGGGGCAAGCACAGATACGCAGTATTTT
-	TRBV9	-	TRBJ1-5	CASSVVKRDSNQPQHF	TGTGCCAGCAGCGTAGTCAAGCGGGATAGCAATCAGCCCCAGCATTTT
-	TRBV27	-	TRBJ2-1	CASSFGSGIPLSYNEQFF	TGTGCCAGCAGTTTCGGATCGGGGATCCCTTTGTCATACAATGAGCAGTTCTTC